These T cell receptor beta chains were read from a single sample in a study of shared clonotypes between healthy human individuals. Assay used: immunoSEQ multiplex PCR; TCRdb lists only in-frame clones, some missing. The sample yields some 980,000 clones, approximately 76% seen once. The sequenced sample consisted of memory CD4+ T cells sorted from blood. The receptors derive from a young man in good health. Each CDR3 is given with its conserved first and last residue. The order of the fields is J gene, V gene, clone size, D gene, CDR3 protein, CDR3 DNA. A D gene is named only where the DNA matches it firmly. A row's size may be missing; if present it is once, few, many or a size class.

j_gene: TRBJ2-2; v_gene: TRBV6-6; abundance: -; d_gene: -; CDR3aa: CASRLEGGELFF; CDR3nt: TGTGCCAGCCGCCTCGAGGGCGGGGAGCTGTTTTTT
j_gene: TRBJ1-2; v_gene: TRBV27; abundance: -; d_gene: -; CDR3aa: CASGRSNYGYTF; CDR3nt: TGTGCCAGTGGGCGGTCTAACTATGGCTACACCTTC
j_gene: TRBJ2-1; v_gene: TRBV19; abundance: -; d_gene: TRBD2; CDR3aa: CASTRTSGGAGSYNEQFF; CDR3nt: TGTGCCAGTACCCGGACTAGCGGGGGGGCCGGCTCCTACAATGAGCAGTTCTTC
j_gene: TRBJ2-1; v_gene: TRBV6-1; abundance: -; d_gene: TRBD2; CDR3aa: CASSETNPLAGERFF; CDR3nt: TGTGCCAGCAGTGAAACCAACCCTCTAGCGGGGGAGAGGTTCTTC
j_gene: TRBJ2-1; v_gene: TRBV5-4; abundance: once; d_gene: TRBD2; CDR3aa: CASSQGGLAGGSYNEQFF; CDR3nt: TGTGCCAGCAGCCAGGGGGGACTAGCGGGAGGCTCCTACAATGAGCAGTTCTTC
j_gene: TRBJ2-7; v_gene: TRBV15; abundance: once; d_gene: TRBD1; CDR3aa: CATSTGDRVAYEQYF; CDR3nt: TGTGCCACCAGCACAGGGGACAGGGTTGCCTACGAGCAGTACTTC
j_gene: TRBJ2-1; v_gene: TRBV2; abundance: few; d_gene: -; CDR3aa: CASSEAGGTFYNEQFF; CDR3nt: TGTGCCAGCAGTGAAGCCGGCGGGACATTCTACAATGAGCAGTTCTTC
j_gene: TRBJ1-2; v_gene: TRBV14; abundance: -; d_gene: -; CDR3aa: CASSQDLGVGYTF; CDR3nt: TGTGCCAGCAGCCAAGATCTTGGGGTTGGCTACACCTTC
j_gene: TRBJ2-4; v_gene: TRBV5-1; abundance: -; d_gene: -; CDR3aa: CASSLTGEGNIQYF; CDR3nt: TGCGCCAGCAGCTTGACGGGAGAGGGGAACATTCAGTACTTC
j_gene: TRBJ1-2; v_gene: TRBV11-2; abundance: -; d_gene: TRBD1; CDR3aa: CASSLTGEGGYTF; CDR3nt: TGTGCCAGCAGCCTCACAGGGGAGGGTGGCTACACCTTC
j_gene: TRBJ2-6; v_gene: TRBV11-2; abundance: -; d_gene: -; CDR3aa: CASSFGGLNGANVLTF; CDR3nt: TGTGCCAGCAGCTTTGGGGGGCTCAATGGGGCCAACGTCCTGACTTTC
j_gene: TRBJ1-6; v_gene: TRBV19; abundance: -; d_gene: -; CDR3aa: CASSMRRSSYNSPLHF; CDR3nt: TGTGCCAGTAGCATGAGGAGGAGCTCCTATAATTCACCCCTCCACTTT
j_gene: TRBJ1-1; v_gene: TRBV5-1; abundance: -; d_gene: -; CDR3aa: CASSLDGRVNTEAFF; CDR3nt: TGCGCCAGCAGCTTGGATGGCAGGGTAAACACTGAAGCTTTCTTT
j_gene: TRBJ2-2; v_gene: TRBV27; abundance: -; d_gene: TRBD1; CDR3aa: CASSSTGTGGKSGELFF; CDR3nt: TGTGCCAGCAGTTCAACCGGGACAGGGGGCAAATCCGGGGAGCTGTTTTTT
j_gene: TRBJ2-3; v_gene: TRBV7-2; abundance: -; d_gene: -; CDR3aa: CASTGGTDTDTQYF; CDR3nt: TGTGCCAGCACGGGTGGGACGGACACAGATACGCAGTATTTT
j_gene: TRBJ2-1; v_gene: TRBV9; abundance: -; d_gene: -; CDR3aa: CASSGGTFNEQFF; CDR3nt: TGTGCCAGCAGCGGGGGGACGTTCAATGAGCAGTTCTTC
j_gene: TRBJ2-2; v_gene: TRBV7-9; abundance: -; d_gene: -; CDR3aa: CASSLSQTGELFF; CDR3nt: TGTGCCAGCAGCTTGTCCCAGACCGGGGAGCTGTTTTTT
j_gene: TRBJ2-2; v_gene: TRBV7-6; abundance: -; d_gene: TRBD1; CDR3aa: CASSLSPGQMNTGELFF; CDR3nt: TGTGCCAGCAGCTTGAGTCCGGGACAGATGAACACCGGGGAGCTGTTTTTT
j_gene: TRBJ2-7; v_gene: TRBV2; abundance: -; d_gene: -; CDR3aa: CASRRDTGVREQYF; CDR3nt: TGTGCCAGCCGGCGGGACACGGGGGTTAGGGAGCAGTACTTC
j_gene: TRBJ2-7; v_gene: TRBV2; abundance: -; d_gene: -; CDR3aa: CASRKPGGSYEQYF; CDR3nt: TGTGCCAGCAGGAAACCGGGCGGATCCTACGAGCAGTACTTC
j_gene: TRBJ1-1; v_gene: TRBV29-1; abundance: -; d_gene: -; CDR3aa: CSGTGLNTEAFF; CDR3nt: TGCAGCGGAACAGGGCTGAACACTGAAGCTTTCTTT
j_gene: TRBJ1-1; v_gene: TRBV28; abundance: -; d_gene: -; CDR3aa: CASGTYENTEAFF; CDR3nt: TGTGCCAGCGGGACGTACGAGAACACTGAAGCTTTCTTT
j_gene: TRBJ2-7; v_gene: TRBV2; abundance: -; d_gene: TRBD1; CDR3aa: CAGRGQGVGEQYF; CDR3nt: TGTGCCGGTCGGGGACAGGGGGTAGGGGAGCAGTACTTC
j_gene: TRBJ2-4; v_gene: TRBV29-1; abundance: many; d_gene: -; CDR3aa: CSPRGINGVKNIQYF; CDR3nt: TGCAGCCCACGAGGGATTAATGGGGTCAAAAACATTCAGTACTTC
j_gene: TRBJ2-1; v_gene: TRBV5-1; abundance: -; d_gene: TRBD2; CDR3aa: CASSLLAGVYNEQFF; CDR3nt: TGCGCCAGCAGCCTTCTAGCGGGAGTCTACAATGAGCAGTTCTTC
j_gene: TRBJ2-1; v_gene: TRBV4-1; abundance: -; d_gene: TRBD2; CDR3aa: CASSQETSGRYNEQFF; CDR3nt: TGCGCCAGCAGCCAAGAGACTAGCGGGAGATACAATGAGCAGTTCTTC
j_gene: TRBJ2-2; v_gene: TRBV4-1; abundance: -; d_gene: TRBD2; CDR3aa: CASSRSTSGNTGELFF; CDR3nt: TGCGCCAGCAGCCGCTCGACTAGCGGCAACACCGGGGAGCTGTTTTTT
j_gene: TRBJ2-7; v_gene: TRBV5-5; abundance: -; d_gene: TRBD1; CDR3aa: CASSNRGSYEQYF; CDR3nt: TGTGCCAGCAGTAACAGGGGCTCCTACGAGCAGTACTTC
j_gene: TRBJ2-2; v_gene: TRBV5-1; abundance: -; d_gene: -; CDR3aa: CASSSTGLTGELFF; CDR3nt: TGCGCCAGCAGCTCCACGGGTTTAACCGGGGAGCTGTTTTTT
j_gene: TRBJ1-1; v_gene: TRBV7-9; abundance: once; d_gene: -; CDR3aa: CASSPSWGSAEAFF; CDR3nt: TGTGCCAGCAGCCCCTCATGGGGAAGCGCTGAAGCTTTCTTT
j_gene: TRBJ2-1; v_gene: TRBV5-1; abundance: -; d_gene: -; CDR3aa: CASSLAMSYNEQFF; CDR3nt: TGCGCCAGCAGCTTGGCTATGTCCTACAATGAGCAGTTCTTC
j_gene: TRBJ1-4; v_gene: TRBV19; abundance: -; d_gene: -; CDR3aa: CASSPGGLTNEKLFF; CDR3nt: TGTGCCAGTAGCCCCGGGGGTCTAACTAATGAAAAACTGTTTTTT
j_gene: TRBJ2-1; v_gene: TRBV10-2; abundance: -; d_gene: TRBD2; CDR3aa: CASSEIQRGHNEQFF; CDR3nt: TGCGCCAGCAGTGAGATCCAGCGGGGCCACAATGAGCAGTTCTTC
j_gene: TRBJ2-1; v_gene: TRBV11-2; abundance: -; d_gene: TRBD2; CDR3aa: CASSPGLAGGHEQFF; CDR3nt: TGTGCCAGCAGCCCGGGACTAGCGGGGGGGCATGAGCAGTTCTTC
j_gene: TRBJ1-6; v_gene: TRBV5-6; abundance: -; d_gene: -; CDR3aa: CASSLAQVYNSPLHF; CDR3nt: TGTGCCAGCAGCTTGGCACAGGTCTATAATTCACCCCTCCACTTT
j_gene: TRBJ2-5; v_gene: TRBV28; abundance: -; d_gene: TRBD2; CDR3aa: CASSVMTSGYQETQYF; CDR3nt: TGTGCCAGCAGTGTAATGACTAGCGGATACCAAGAGACCCAGTACTTC
j_gene: TRBJ1-5; v_gene: TRBV4-1; abundance: few; d_gene: -; CDR3aa: CASSQDPTGPSNQPQHF; CDR3nt: TGCGCCAGCAGCCAAGATCCCACAGGACCTAGCAATCAGCCCCAGCATTTT
j_gene: TRBJ1-4; v_gene: TRBV28; abundance: -; d_gene: -; CDR3aa: CASRDDGSTNEKLFF; CDR3nt: TGTGCCAGCAGAGATGACGGATCAACTAATGAAAAACTGTTTTTT
j_gene: TRBJ2-2; v_gene: TRBV9; abundance: -; d_gene: -; CDR3aa: CASSVTSEGTGELFF; CDR3nt: TGTGCCAGCAGCGTAACATCTGAGGGGACCGGGGAGCTGTTTTTT
j_gene: TRBJ1-2; v_gene: TRBV2; abundance: few; d_gene: -; CDR3aa: CASSEVAQGDGYTF; CDR3nt: TGTGCCAGCAGTGAAGTAGCACAGGGAGACGGCTACACCTTC
j_gene: TRBJ1-1; v_gene: TRBV5-1; abundance: -; d_gene: -; CDR3aa: CASSRRVVAGGTEAFF; CDR3nt: TGCGCCAGCAGCCGTCGTGTCGTGGCCGGTGGGACTGAAGCTTTCTTT
j_gene: TRBJ2-5; v_gene: TRBV18; abundance: -; d_gene: -; CDR3aa: CASSPPSRAGETQYF; CDR3nt: TGTGCCAGCTCACCACCGAGCAGGGCCGGAGAGACCCAGTACTTC
j_gene: TRBJ1-2; v_gene: TRBV29-1; abundance: -; d_gene: -; CDR3aa: CSAGVDYGYTF; CDR3nt: TGCAGCGCCGGTGTTGACTATGGCTACACCTTC
j_gene: TRBJ1-1; v_gene: TRBV27; abundance: -; d_gene: -; CDR3aa: CASSLSKGGTEAFF; CDR3nt: TGTGCCAGCAGTTTATCCAAAGGGGGCACTGAAGCTTTCTTT
j_gene: TRBJ1-6; v_gene: TRBV14; abundance: few; d_gene: TRBD1; CDR3aa: CASRPGTGSSPLHF; CDR3nt: TGTGCCAGCAGGCCCGGGACAGGGAGTTCACCCCTCCACTTT